The clone carrying this T cell receptor beta chain is a singleton in its sample. Germline V lookup: CDR1 SGHTS, CDR2 YDEGEE. CDR3 length equals 16 residues. The data originate from a study of cytomegalovirus exposure and HLA in healthy donors. This PCR relied on a set of 60 Vbeta primers and 13 Jbeta primers. Profiled with immunoSEQ multiplex PCR; TCRdb holds only in-frame clones, not every one. The repertoire holds some 160,000 clones, 78% seen once, with around 3.1% in the top ten. The sequence derives from a woman aged 40 to 50 in good health and CMV-seronegative. The gene calls are TRBV5-8 and TRBJ2-5, with 9 bases fitting TRBD2. The closer fit of TRBJ2-7 to the DNA end suggests the J call may be wrong. Source material: PBMCs. The CDR3 spells CASSPIAGVSSYEQYF. CDR3 nucleotide sequence: TGTGCCAGCAGCCCGATAGCGGGGGTTAGCTCCTACGAGCAGTACTTC.